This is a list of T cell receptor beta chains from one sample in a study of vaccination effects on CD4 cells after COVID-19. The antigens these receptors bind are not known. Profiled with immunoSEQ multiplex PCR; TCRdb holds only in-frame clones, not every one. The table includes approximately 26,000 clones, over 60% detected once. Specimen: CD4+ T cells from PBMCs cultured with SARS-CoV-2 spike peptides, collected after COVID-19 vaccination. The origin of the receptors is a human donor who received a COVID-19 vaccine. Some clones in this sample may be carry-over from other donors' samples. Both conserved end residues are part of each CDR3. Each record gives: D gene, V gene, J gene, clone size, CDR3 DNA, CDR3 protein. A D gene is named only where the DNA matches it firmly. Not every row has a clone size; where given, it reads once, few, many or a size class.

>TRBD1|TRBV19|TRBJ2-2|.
TGTGCCAGTAGGTACCGGGACAGGGCCGACACCGGGGAGCTGTTTTTT
CASRYRDRADTGELFF
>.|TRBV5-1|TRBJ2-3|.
TGCGCCAGCCGACAAATGGGGGGGCTAGCGGAGAGCACAGATACGCAGTATTTT
CASRQMGGLAESTDTQYF
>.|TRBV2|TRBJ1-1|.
TGTGCCAGCAGTCTTCGACTGCAATCGGGCACTGAAGCTTTCTTT
CASSLRLQSGTEAFF
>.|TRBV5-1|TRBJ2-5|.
TGCGCCAGCAGCTTGGGGGGCCAGGCTCAAGAGACCCAGTACTTC
CASSLGGQAQETQYF
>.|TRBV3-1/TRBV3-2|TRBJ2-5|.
TGTGCCAGCAGTTCTATAGGTGGGGCTTTGTACCAAGAGACCCAGTACTTC
CASSSIGGALYQETQYF
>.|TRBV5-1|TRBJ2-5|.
TGCGCCAGCGGCTTAGGGCGATACCAAGAGACCCAGTACTTC
CASGLGRYQETQYF
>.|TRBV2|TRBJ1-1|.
TGTGCCAGCAGTGACAGGGCTCCGAACACTGAAGCTTTCTTT
CASSDRAPNTEAFF
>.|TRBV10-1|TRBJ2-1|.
TGCGCCAGCAGTATGGGTTTAGACACAGGCAACAATGAGCAGTTCTTC
CASSMGLDTGNNEQFF
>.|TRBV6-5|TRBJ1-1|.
TGTGCCAGCAGTTCCCCGGGTCCCAAAGCAGCTTTCTTT
CASSSPGPKAAFF
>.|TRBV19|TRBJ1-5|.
TGTGCCAGTAGTATGGGAATCAGGGGTAGCAATCAGCCCCAGCATTTT
CASSMGIRGSNQPQHF
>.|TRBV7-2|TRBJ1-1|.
TGTGCCAGCAGCTACGCAGGGCAAGTCGTCACTGAAGCTTTCTTT
CASSYAGQVVTEAFF
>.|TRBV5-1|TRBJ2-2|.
TGCGCCAGCAGCTTGGTAGGCGCGAACACCGGGGAGCTGTTTTTT
CASSLVGANTGELFF
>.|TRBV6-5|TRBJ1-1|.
TGTGCCAGCAGCTACAACGCTAGGGACCTCTATGAAGCTTTCTTT
CASSYNARDLYEAFF
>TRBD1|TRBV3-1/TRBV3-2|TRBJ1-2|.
TGTGCCAGCAGCCAAGAAGGCAGGGGGCGGGGTGGCTACACCTTC
CASSQEGRGRGGYTF
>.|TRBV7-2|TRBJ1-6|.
TGTGCCAGCAGCTTCAGGGCCGCACCCCTCCACTTT
CASSFRAAPLHF
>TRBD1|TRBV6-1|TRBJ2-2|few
TGTGCCAGCAGTGCGCTGGGACAGGGGGACACCGGGGAGCTGTTTTTT
CASSALGQGDTGELFF
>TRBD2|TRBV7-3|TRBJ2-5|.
TGTGCCAGCAGCCCTGGGGGAGGGCCCAGGGAGACCCAGTACTTC
CASSPGGGPRETQYF
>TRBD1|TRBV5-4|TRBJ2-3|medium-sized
TGTGCCAGCAGCTTGCCTTACAGGGGCGGAACAGATACGCAGTATTTT
CASSLPYRGGTDTQYF
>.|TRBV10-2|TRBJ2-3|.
TGCGCCAGCAGTGAGCGGCGCCGCGGGGCGGGAGATACGCAGTATTTT
CASSERRRGAGDTQYF
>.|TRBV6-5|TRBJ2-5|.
TGTGCCAGCAAGGGTCCCCCCGGGGTTGAGACCCAGTACTTC
CASKGPPGVETQYF
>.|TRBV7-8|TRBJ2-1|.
TGTGCCAGCAGCTTAGGGGTAGACAAAACCTCCTACAATGAGCAGTTCTTC
CASSLGVDKTSYNEQFF
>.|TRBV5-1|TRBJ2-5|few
TGCGCCAGCAGCCTCGAGGTAGGAGGAGCACAAGAGACCCAGTACTTC
CASSLEVGGAQETQYF
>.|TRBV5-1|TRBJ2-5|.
TGCGCCAGCAGCTTGGGTCTTCTACAGCGTCTACATCAAGAGACCCAGTACTTC
CASSLGLLQRLHQETQYF
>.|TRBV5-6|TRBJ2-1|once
TGTGCCAGCAACATAGGACAGGAGGGGGGGAATGAGCAGTTCTTC
CASNIGQEGGNEQFF
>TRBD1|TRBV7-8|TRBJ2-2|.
TGTGCCAGCAGGAAACTAGGGACAGAAGTCACCGGGGAGCTGTTTTTT
CASRKLGTEVTGELFF
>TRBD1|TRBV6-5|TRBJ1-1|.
TGTGCCAGCCTGAACAGGGGGCGGGGAACTGAAGCTTTCTTT
CASLNRGRGTEAFF
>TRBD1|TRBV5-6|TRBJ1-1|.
TGTGCCAGCATGGGGGACAGGGGGCGTCAAGCTTTCTTT
CASMGDRGRQAFF